The clone carrying this T cell receptor beta chain was seen once. The data were obtained in a study of long-term antiretroviral therapy in people with HIV. The germline gives CDR1 SGHRS, CDR2 YFSETQ. CDR3 length: 14 residues. Losses at the gene ends were 5 bases for V and 7 bases for J; bases not matched to a gene: 8. Version v3.0 of the immunoSEQ assay ran at survey level. Profiled with immunoSEQ multiplex PCR; TCRdb holds only in-frame clones, not every one. The sample lists roughly 16,000 clones, 70% to 90% occurring once. This sequence originates from a woman in her thirties or forties with HIV. Sequenced here: unsorted PBMCs, sampled 0.5 years after starting antiretroviral therapy. The chain combines TRBV5-1 with TRBJ2-3, with 9 bases matching TRBD1. In DNA form, the CDR3 reads TGCGCCAGCAGTACAGGGGGCTTTCCCCATACGCAGTATTTT. This codes for CASSTGGFPHTQYF.